The entry below gives a single T cell receptor beta chain sequence along with its context. The antigen it binds to is not known. No base quality values were provided; no much bigger clone lies one nucleotide off. The entry originates in a study of CD8 T cells in Susac syndrome (dated by TCRdb to the late 2010s). Context from the whole study: Repertoire sequencing was used to test whether CD8+ T cell activation and differentiation in Susac syndrome was antigen driven. The study compared CD8+ T cell repertoire clonality among over 9 healthy donors, around 14 Susac syndrome patients and fewer than 19 multiple sclerosis patients.

Peripheral blood CD8+ and CD4+ T cells from healthy donors, Susac syndrome patients and multiple sclerosis patients were profiled using high-throughput TCR beta sequencing. Multiple sclerosis controls were treatment-naive patients with stable or active relapsing-remitting disease fulfilling revised McDonald criteria. Bulk CD8+ and CD4+ T cells were purified by magnetic negative isolation, while CD8+ TEMRA cells were enriched using FACS. Blood was drawn into EDTA tubes, processed within 24 hours, and PBMCs were isolated by density gradient centrifugation. PBMCs intended for TCR sequencing were cryopreserved in liquid nitrogen and thawed later in a water bath at 37 degrees C. The sorted or isolated CD4+, CD8+ and CD8+ TEMRA cells reached a purity of at least 90%. The cysteine opens and the phenylalanine closes a CDR3 of 17 amino acids. The retained sequence is limited to the CDR3, 51 bases, with the frame set at the first base. Compared with germline, V lacks 0 bases and J lacks 2 bases; bases without a gene match: 6. According to the germline V gene (reference sequence), CDR1 reads MNHEY and CDR2 reads SMNVEV.

Beyond this particular receptor, the publication reports: The number of individuals in the TCR sequencing and HLA analysis was acknowledged as relatively small.

RNA was extracted using the RNeasy kit, and roughly 0.5 to 1 microgram was reverse transcribed with random hexamers. The immunoSEQ multiplex PCR assay, covering 54 Vbeta and 13 Jbeta segments, was used to amplify TCR beta CDR3 regions. To correct PCR amplification bias, a synthetic template baseline was used for both primer optimization and computational correction. For the original study's pipeline: Only productive sequences were kept, with reads annotated to V, D and J genes according to IMGT and analyzed in immunoSEQ Analyzer. To calculate clonality, Shannon entropy was normalized by log2 of the number of productive unique sequences and then subtracted from one. For each patient and control, public and private clones were evaluated among the 100 most prevalent clones. Susac-specific clones were defined as absent from healthy and MS cohorts, around 980 published viral clones and other ImmuneACCESS disease sequences. Starting from the raw public reads, TCRdb applied fastp trimming at Q25, assembled clones with MiXCR and retained in-frame beta chains. When rows share a CDR3 protein, they turn into one entry using the most common DNA and genes. These V and J calls originate from TCRdb's pipeline instead of the authors' own analysis. Present in this sample are almost 450,000 distinct CDR3 sequences, 75% to 90% of which were seen just once. The ten biggest clones cover about 0.12% of the sample.

The origin of this receptor is a human donor with multiple sclerosis. Sequenced material: CD8+ T cells from PBMCs. This sequence uses TRBV27 and TRBJ2-7, and 11 bases in between align with TRBD1. The CDR3 in this case is CASSLSGQGAEAYEQYF. The sequenced DNA is TGTGCCAGCAGTTTATCTGGACAGGGGGCGGAAGCCTACGAGCAGTACTTC.